What follows describes a single T cell receptor (beta chain). Its antigen is still unknown. These data originate in a study of T cells in Graves' hyperthyroidism and ophthalmopathy. The study, taken as a whole, reports: Ophthalmopathy was separated from stable hyperthyroidism by a 13 V-J model.

Graves' hyperthyroidism showing no ophthalmopathy progression within 18 months was considered stable. These patients, aged 18 to 65, had recently diagnosed hyperthyroidism lasting under 2 months. TCR beta CDR3 regions were amplified from RNA transcripts. The HTBI primer set served for first-round RT-PCR of the TCR CDR3. MiXCR was run by TCRdb on the multiplex PCR reads, yielding one entry per CDR3 protein. Altogether around 300,000 distinct CDR3 sequences are present, approximately 14% being singletons, with the ten largest covering about 26%. The TCR originated in a woman younger than 45 with Graves' hyperthyroidism. The source material was blood.

Written as DNA, the CDR3 is TGTGCCAGCAGTTTCGGCGGGGGACGCGGCGATGAGCAGTTCTTC. This sequence encodes CASSFGGGRGDEQFF. This chain uses TRBV12-3 or TRBV12-4 with TRBJ2-1; 7 nucleotides agree with TRBD2. The CDR3 length is 15 residues. The V segment lost 3 bases and the J segment 8 bases; nucleotides outside the gene matches: 10.